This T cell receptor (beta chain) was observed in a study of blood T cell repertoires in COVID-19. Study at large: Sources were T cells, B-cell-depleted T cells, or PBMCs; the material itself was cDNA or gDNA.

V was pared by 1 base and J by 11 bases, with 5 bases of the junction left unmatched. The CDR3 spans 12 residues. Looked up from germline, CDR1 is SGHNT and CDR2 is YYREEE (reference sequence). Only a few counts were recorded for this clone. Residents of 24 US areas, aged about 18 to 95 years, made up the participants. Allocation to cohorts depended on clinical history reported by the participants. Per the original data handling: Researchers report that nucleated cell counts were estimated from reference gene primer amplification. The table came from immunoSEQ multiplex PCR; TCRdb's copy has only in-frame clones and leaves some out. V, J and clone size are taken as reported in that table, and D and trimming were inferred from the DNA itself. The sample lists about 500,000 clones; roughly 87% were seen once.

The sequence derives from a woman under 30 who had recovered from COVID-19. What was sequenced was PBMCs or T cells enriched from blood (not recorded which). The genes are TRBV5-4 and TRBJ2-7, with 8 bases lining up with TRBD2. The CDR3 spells CASSLTVGREYF. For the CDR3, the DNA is TGTGCCAGCAGCTTGACAGTCGGGAGGGAGTACTTC.